The clone carrying this T cell receptor (beta chain) was seen only once. These data are taken from a study of blood T cell repertoires in COVID-19. Study overall: Whether acute or convalescent, the COVID-19 samples came from the United States, Italy and Spain.

Trimming took off 8 bases at V and 8 bases at J, with 27 bases between the two ends. CDR3 size: 16 residues. Germline assignment: CDR1 SNHLY and CDR2 FYNNEI. Source study methods: Amplification with reference gene primers provided the estimates of nucleated cell counts. Some clones are missing from TCRdb's copy, which holds only in-frame ones; the method was immunoSEQ multiplex PCR. Clone size and the V and J calls come from that table; the DNA yielded D and trimming. The sample lists 150,000 to 180,000 clones; roughly four fifths were seen once. The sequencing input was peripheral blood. The V and J genes are TRBV2 and TRBJ1-2, with a tentative D call TRBD1 (6 bases). This clonotype was obtained from a woman in her sixties with COVID-19, enrolled during active disease. The CDR3 DNA sequence: TGTGCCAGCCCTATTCCTTTGGACAGCCGCGGTAGGGGCTACACCTTC. Translating it yields CASPIPLDSRGRGYTF.